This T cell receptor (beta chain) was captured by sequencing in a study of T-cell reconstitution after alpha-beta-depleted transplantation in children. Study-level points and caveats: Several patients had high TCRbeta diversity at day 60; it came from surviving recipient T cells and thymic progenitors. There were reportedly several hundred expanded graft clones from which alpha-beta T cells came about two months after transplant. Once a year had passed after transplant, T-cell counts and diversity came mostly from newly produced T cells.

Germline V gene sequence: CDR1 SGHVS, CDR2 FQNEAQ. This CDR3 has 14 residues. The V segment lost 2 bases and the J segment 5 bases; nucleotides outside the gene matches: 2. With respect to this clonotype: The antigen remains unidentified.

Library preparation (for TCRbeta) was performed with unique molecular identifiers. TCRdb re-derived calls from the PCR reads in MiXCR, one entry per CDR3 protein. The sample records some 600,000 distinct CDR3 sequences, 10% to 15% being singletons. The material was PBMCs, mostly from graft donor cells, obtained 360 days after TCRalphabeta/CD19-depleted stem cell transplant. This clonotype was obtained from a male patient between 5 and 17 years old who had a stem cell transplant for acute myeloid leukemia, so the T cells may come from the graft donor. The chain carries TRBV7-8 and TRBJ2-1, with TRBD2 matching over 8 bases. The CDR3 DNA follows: TGTGCCAGCAGCTTACAGGGACTAGACAATGAGCAGTTCTTC. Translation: CASSLQGLDNEQFF.